These 32 T cell receptor beta chains were sequenced from one sample in a study of T cell responses to AZD1222 COVID-19 vaccine. Method: immunoSEQ multiplex PCR; TCRdb's copy keeps in-frame clones and lacks some. The sample carries 90,000 to 150,000 clones, approximately 86% recorded once. The sample in question was peripheral blood, obtained on day 0 of AZD1222 vaccination. All receptors derive from an adult in good health.

CDR3 region: CASSASTGVTSPLHF. For the CDR3, the DNA is TGCGCCAGCAGTGCTTCGACAGGGGTTACTTCACCCCTCCACTTT. The chain recombines TRBV10-1 with TRBJ1-6, with 8 bases aligning to TRBD1. The length of the CDR3 is 15 residues. V lost 4 bases, J lost 9 bases, and 8 bases stayed unmatched. CDR1 and CDR2 from the germline V gene are WNHNN and SYGVQD (reference sequence).

The chain combines TRBV30 with TRBJ2-5; D not certain. Per germline, CDR1 GTSNPN and CDR2 SVGIG (reference sequence). The V and J ends lost 2 bases and 3 bases respectively, with 7 bases between them. The CDR3 is 12 residues long. In DNA form, the CDR3 reads TGTGCCTGGAGTCCACGGAAAGAGACCCAGTACTTC. It codes for CAWSPRKETQYF.

This chain links TRBV30 with TRBJ1-3; D gene unclear. The germline CDR1 and CDR2 sequences are GTSNPN and SVGIG (reference sequence). Trimming pared 3 bases from V and 0 bases from J, leaving 12 bases between. CDR3 size: 15 residues. The CDR3 DNA reads as TGTGCCTGGAGGAGTTTGAGGCTCTCTGGAAACACCATATATTTT. Translation gives CAWRSLRLSGNTIYF.

This sequence joins TRBV10-1 and TRBJ2-7; D ambiguous. The CDR3 has 13 residues. Trimming took 2 bases from V and 6 from J, leaving 11 bases between them. Germline V gene data show CDR1 as WNHNN and CDR2 as SYGVQD (reference sequence). CDR3 sequence (DNA): TGCGCCAGCAGTGAGATGGTAGTAGCCGAGCAGTACTTC. The encoded protein is CASSEMVVAEQYF.

The gene calls are TRBV3-1 (or the pseudogene TRBV3-2) and TRBJ2-7, with TRBD1 matching 7 bases. This CDR3 comprises 15 residues. Germline CDR1 LGHDT, CDR2 YNNKEL (reference sequence). V lost 5 bases and J lost 6; bases outside the gene matches: 13. CDR3: CASSTTTGLVPEQYF. The CDR3 DNA follows: TGTGCCAGCAGCACCACGACAGGGTTGGTTCCCGAGCAGTACTTC.

V and J are TRBV10-2 and TRBJ2-2; D assignment may be TRBD1 or TRBD2 (5 bases each). The CDR3 is made up of 15 amino acids. Germline CDR1 is WSHSY and CDR2 is SAAADI. V lost 6 bases to trimming and J lost 5 bases, with 16 bases between them. This CDR3 is CASRGETSRTGELFF. The CDR3, as DNA: TGCGCCAGCAGGGGGGAAACTTCCCGAACCGGGGAGCTGTTTTTT.

The gene calls are TRBV4-2 and TRBJ2-7; 9 bases match TRBD2. There are 15 residues in the CDR3. Germline trimming cut 4 bases from V and 4 bases from J; bases unmatched to any gene: 8. CDR1 is LGHNA, CDR2 YNFKEQ, per germline. The CDR3 loop reads CASSLGSGSGYEQYF. CDR3 sequence (DNA): TGTGCCAGCAGCCTAGGTAGCGGGAGTGGGTACGAGCAGTACTTC.

The chain carries TRBV30 and TRBJ2-7, with no clear D. Germline CDR1 and CDR2: GTSNPN and SVGIG (reference sequence). The length of the CDR3 is 15 residues. V lost 1 base and J lost 1, with 14 bases in between. CDR3 DNA: TGTGCCTGGAGTGACCCCTCAACCGCTTCCTACGAGCAGTACTTC. This gives the protein CAWSDPSTASYEQYF.

J is TRBJ1-5 and V is TRBV6-5, with 9 bases aligning to TRBD1. In germline, CDR1 is MNHEY, CDR2 SVGAGI. The CDR3 is 16 amino acids. Unmatched junction bases numbered 2, after V lost 2 bases and J lost 0 bases. CDR3 in amino acids: CASSYTGQGSNQPQHF. The CDR3 region has the DNA TGTGCCAGCAGTTACACGGGACAGGGTAGCAATCAGCCCCAGCATTTT.

The chain uses TRBV5-4 and TRBJ1-6, with D possibly matching TRBD1 (5 bases). This CDR3 is built from 15 residues. Germline assignment: CDR1 SGHNT and CDR2 YYREEE (reference sequence). V was trimmed by 0 bases and J by 11 bases, leaving 15 bases between them. The CDR3 sequence is CASSLGGLFETPLHF. The CDR3 DNA follows: TGTGCCAGCAGCTTGGGGGGACTTTTTGAGACACCCCTCCACTTT.

This chain uses TRBV18 with TRBJ1-1; D remains ambiguous. Trimming shortened V by 4 bases and J by 1 base, and 16 bases separated the two germline ends. From germline, CDR1 is KGHSH and CDR2 LQKENI. There are 16 residues in the CDR3. The CDR3 sequence is CASSLSPPGANTEAFF. DNA of the CDR3: TGTGCCAGCTCACTCTCCCCCCCGGGAGCGAACACTGAAGCTTTCTTT.

The rearrangement joins TRBV5-1 to TRBJ1-4; the D is unclear. V was pared by 4 bases and J by 8 bases, with 15 bases between. Germline-derived CDR1 and CDR2 are SGHRS and YFSETQ. This CDR3 comprises 14 residues. CDR3 sequence reads: CASSVGGVVEKLFF. The CDR3 DNA follows: TGCGCCAGCAGCGTTGGCGGGGTCGTAGAAAAACTGTTTTTT.

The CDR3 region is CASSLTGQTGYEQYF. The DNA for the CDR3 is TGTGCCAGCAGTTTAACCGGACAGACCGGCTACGAGCAGTACTTC. The chain carries TRBV27 and TRBJ2-7, with D possibly TRBD1 on 6 matching bases. The ends were cut back, 2 bases at V and 3 bases at J, with 14 bases in the middle. This CDR3 comprises 15 residues. Germline loops: CDR1 MNHEY, CDR2 SMNVEV (reference sequence).

In the case of this clone: The limits of the CDR3 on the DNA are not certain, so only TCRdb's listed CDR3 is given. This chain uses TRBV29-1 with TRBJ2-1; the D segment call TRBD2 is taken from the table without a DNA check. Germline V lookup: CDR1 SQVTM, CDR2 ANQGSEA. The CDR3 region is 13 residues in length, termini included. This CDR3 is CSVASGATQVEFF.

The CDR3 DNA follows: TGTGCCAGCAGCCTACTTGGCGGGAACCAAGAGACCCAGTACTTC. Its translation: CASSLLGGNQETQYF. The rearrangement uses TRBV11-2 and TRBJ2-5, with D possibly TRBD2 on 6 matching bases. Per the germline V gene, CDR1 is SGHAT and CDR2 is FQNNGV. The CDR3 runs 15 residues. V was clipped by 5 bases and J by 0 bases, with 13 bases between them.

This clone has just one count. V and J are TRBV3-1 (or the pseudogene TRBV3-2) and TRBJ2-7, with 8 bases aligning to TRBD2. This CDR3 has 15 amino acids. V trimming: 1 base; J trimming: 2 bases; junction bases outside the gene matches: 4. CDR1 is LGHDT and CDR2 is YNNKEL in the germline V gene (reference sequence). The CDR3, as DNA: TGTGCCAGCAGCCAAGTGGCGGGAGGTCCCTACGAGCAGTACTTC. Encoded protein: CASSQVAGGPYEQYF.

This rearrangement joins TRBV18 to TRBJ2-7; D may be TRBD2 (5 bases). V shed 0 bases and J shed 3 bases, with 12 bases lying between them. Looked up from germline, CDR1 is KGHSH and CDR2 is LQKENI. The CDR3 runs to 15 residues. The CDR3 protein is CASSPPGAGDYEQYF. In nucleotides, the CDR3 is TGTGCCAGCTCACCACCGGGAGCTGGGGACTACGAGCAGTACTTC.

This sequence joins TRBV19 and TRBJ1-5; 7 bases line up with TRBD1. J gave up 7 bases and V 6 bases, and 6 bases lay outside the gene matches. The germline CDR1 and CDR2 sequences are LNHDA and SQIVND (reference sequence). The CDR3 is 13 amino acids. The chain's CDR3 is CASSQTGNQPQHF. CDR3 DNA sequence: TGTGCCAGTAGCCAGACAGGGAACCAGCCCCAGCATTTT.

The rearrangement links TRBV12-5 to TRBJ2-2; TRBD2 matches at 8 bases. The length of the CDR3 is 18 residues. Losses at the gene ends were 4 bases for V and 3 bases for J; bases not matched to a gene: 13. Germline lookup yields CDR1 LGHNT and CDR2 FRNRAP. The CDR3 region is CASGCPWVAGNDTGELFF. CDR3 nucleotide sequence: TGTGCTAGTGGTTGCCCCTGGGTAGCGGGAAACGACACCGGGGAGCTGTTTTTT.

J is TRBJ2-1 and V is TRBV18; tentative D call: TRBD2 (6 bases). This CDR3 has 14 amino acids. The germline CDR1 and CDR2 sequences are KGHSH and LQKENI. The V gene lost 2 bases and the J gene lost 6 bases, with 11 bases spanning the gap. The CDR3 here is CASSPDSGSNEQFF. DNA for the CDR3: TGTGCCAGCTCACCAGATAGCGGAAGCAATGAGCAGTTCTTC.

J is TRBJ1-2 and V is TRBV6-1, with D unclear. Trimming pared 0 bases from V and 1 base from J, leaving 9 bases between. CDR1 MNHNS and CDR2 SASEGT come from the germline V gene. The CDR3 is made up of 15 amino acids. CDR3 loop: CASSEAITFNYGYTF. CDR3 nucleotide sequence: TGTGCCAGCAGTGAAGCAATAACGTTTAACTATGGCTACACCTTC.

On this clone: At one of its ends the junction is not consistent with the germline gene, which may arise from a read error. This chain links TRBV11-2 with TRBJ1-4, with 10 positions matching TRBD1. This CDR3 has 15 residues. In germline, CDR1 is SGHAT, CDR2 FQNNGV. CDR3 amino acids: CASSVDRGRNEKLFF. In DNA, the CDR3 is TGTGCCAGCAGCGTAGACAGGGGGCGAAATGAAAAACTGTTTTTT.

This clone was found once. This chain links TRBV5-1 with TRBJ2-2, with 8 bases lining up with TRBD1. Germline values: CDR1 SGHRS, CDR2 YFSETQ. The CDR3 has 15 residues. V was pared by 4 bases and J by 4 bases, with 6 bases of the junction left unmatched. The CDR3 DNA follows: TGCGCCAGCAGCGACGGACAGGGTGGCACCGGGGAGCTGTTTTTT. Encoded protein: CASSDGQGGTGELFF. Complete variable domain (other parts from reference TRBV5-1 and TRBJ2-2): KAGVTQTPRYLIKTRGQQVTLSCSPISGHRSVSWYQQTPGQGLQFLFEYFSETQRNKGNFPGRFSGRQFSNSRSEMNVSTLELGDSALYLCASSDGQGGTGELFFGEGSRLTVL.

The chain joins TRBV16 to TRBJ2-7; D gene uncertain. The CDR3 runs 11 residues. Per germline, CDR1 KGHSY and CDR2 FQNENV. The V gene lost 2 bases and the J gene lost 6 bases, with 5 bases spanning the gap. The CDR3 is CASSQGVEQYF. In DNA, the CDR3 is TGTGCCAGCAGCCAAGGGGTCGAGCAGTACTTC.

V gene TRBV27 combines with J gene TRBJ2-5; maybe TRBD2 (6 bases). V shed 2 bases and J shed 1 base, with 14 bases lying between them. The CDR3 is 16 amino acids. The V gene's germline CDR1 is MNHEY and CDR2 SMNVEV (reference sequence). The CDR3 loop is CASSLLPLGGQETQYF. The DNA of the CDR3 is TGTGCCAGCAGTTTACTTCCCCTGGGGGGCCAAGAGACCCAGTACTTC.

This rearrangement joins TRBV27 to TRBJ2-7, with TRBD1 matching over 10 bases. The trim removed 3 bases at V and 2 bases at J, leaving 10 bases unmatched. From germline, CDR1 is MNHEY and CDR2 SMNVEV (reference sequence). This CDR3 comprises 17 residues. This CDR3 is CASSFDPPGQGAYEQYF. For the CDR3, the DNA is TGTGCCAGCAGTTTCGACCCCCCCGGACAGGGGGCCTACGAGCAGTACTTC.

The chain uses TRBV9 and TRBJ2-1; D remains ambiguous. Trimming removed 0 bases from V and 5 bases from J, with 9 bases in between. Germline V gene data show CDR1 as SGDLS and CDR2 as YYNGEE. The CDR3 extends over 14 amino acids. The CDR3 loop is CASSVGVGNNEQFF. The CDR3, as DNA: TGTGCCAGCAGCGTAGGTGTAGGGAACAATGAGCAGTTCTTC.

The chain has TRBV11-2 and TRBJ2-7, with TRBD1 as a possible D gene (5 bases). CDR1 and CDR2 (germline): SGHAT, FQNNGV. This CDR3 region has 15 residues. Trimming removed 0 bases at V and 5 bases at J, with 14 bases between. CDR3 sequence: CASSLDLAGPHEQYF. CDR3 nucleotides: TGTGCCAGCAGCTTAGATTTGGCAGGGCCCCACGAGCAGTACTTC.

The chain has TRBV28 and TRBJ1-5; 10 bases line up with TRBD1. The J segment lost 4 bases and the V segment lost 4 bases, leaving 4 bases of the junction unmatched. This CDR3 is 15 amino acids long. Germline CDR1 reads MDHEN; CDR2 reads SYDVKM. CDR3 sequence reads: CASSYSGQGNQPQHF. In nucleotides, the CDR3 is TGTGCCAGCAGTTACTCGGGACAGGGGAATCAGCCCCAGCATTTT.

In DNA, the CDR3 is TGTGCCGGGGGGTCGGCTCTTTCACCCCTCCACTTT. Its protein is CAGGSALSPLHF. This chain links TRBV6-5 with TRBJ1-6; D might be TRBD1 (5 bases). Germline V CDR1 and CDR2: MNHEY, SVGAGI. This CDR3 spans 12 amino acids. V dropped 11 bases and J dropped 9 bases, with 14 bases sitting between them.

V and J are TRBV3-1 (or the pseudogene TRBV3-2) and TRBJ1-6, with TRBD1 as a possible D gene (6 bases). CDR3 size: 14 residues. Germline CDR1 and CDR2: LGHDT and YNNKEL (reference sequence). Deletions cut 4 bases from V and 10 bases from J, with 14 bases between. The DNA for the CDR3 is TGTGCCAGCAGCCTCAGGGGATCCTACTCACCCCTCCACTTT. Translation gives CASSLRGSYSPLHF.

The chain recombines TRBV29-1 with TRBJ1-1; 10 nucleotides match TRBD1. The CDR3 is made up of 14 amino acids. The ends lost 6 bases at V and 0 bases at J; junction bases unmatched: 4. Germline CDR1 SQVTM, CDR2 ANQGSEA. The CDR3 here is CSVDRGLMNTEAFF. In DNA form, the CDR3 reads TGCAGCGTCGACAGGGGGCTGATGAACACTGAAGCTTTCTTT.